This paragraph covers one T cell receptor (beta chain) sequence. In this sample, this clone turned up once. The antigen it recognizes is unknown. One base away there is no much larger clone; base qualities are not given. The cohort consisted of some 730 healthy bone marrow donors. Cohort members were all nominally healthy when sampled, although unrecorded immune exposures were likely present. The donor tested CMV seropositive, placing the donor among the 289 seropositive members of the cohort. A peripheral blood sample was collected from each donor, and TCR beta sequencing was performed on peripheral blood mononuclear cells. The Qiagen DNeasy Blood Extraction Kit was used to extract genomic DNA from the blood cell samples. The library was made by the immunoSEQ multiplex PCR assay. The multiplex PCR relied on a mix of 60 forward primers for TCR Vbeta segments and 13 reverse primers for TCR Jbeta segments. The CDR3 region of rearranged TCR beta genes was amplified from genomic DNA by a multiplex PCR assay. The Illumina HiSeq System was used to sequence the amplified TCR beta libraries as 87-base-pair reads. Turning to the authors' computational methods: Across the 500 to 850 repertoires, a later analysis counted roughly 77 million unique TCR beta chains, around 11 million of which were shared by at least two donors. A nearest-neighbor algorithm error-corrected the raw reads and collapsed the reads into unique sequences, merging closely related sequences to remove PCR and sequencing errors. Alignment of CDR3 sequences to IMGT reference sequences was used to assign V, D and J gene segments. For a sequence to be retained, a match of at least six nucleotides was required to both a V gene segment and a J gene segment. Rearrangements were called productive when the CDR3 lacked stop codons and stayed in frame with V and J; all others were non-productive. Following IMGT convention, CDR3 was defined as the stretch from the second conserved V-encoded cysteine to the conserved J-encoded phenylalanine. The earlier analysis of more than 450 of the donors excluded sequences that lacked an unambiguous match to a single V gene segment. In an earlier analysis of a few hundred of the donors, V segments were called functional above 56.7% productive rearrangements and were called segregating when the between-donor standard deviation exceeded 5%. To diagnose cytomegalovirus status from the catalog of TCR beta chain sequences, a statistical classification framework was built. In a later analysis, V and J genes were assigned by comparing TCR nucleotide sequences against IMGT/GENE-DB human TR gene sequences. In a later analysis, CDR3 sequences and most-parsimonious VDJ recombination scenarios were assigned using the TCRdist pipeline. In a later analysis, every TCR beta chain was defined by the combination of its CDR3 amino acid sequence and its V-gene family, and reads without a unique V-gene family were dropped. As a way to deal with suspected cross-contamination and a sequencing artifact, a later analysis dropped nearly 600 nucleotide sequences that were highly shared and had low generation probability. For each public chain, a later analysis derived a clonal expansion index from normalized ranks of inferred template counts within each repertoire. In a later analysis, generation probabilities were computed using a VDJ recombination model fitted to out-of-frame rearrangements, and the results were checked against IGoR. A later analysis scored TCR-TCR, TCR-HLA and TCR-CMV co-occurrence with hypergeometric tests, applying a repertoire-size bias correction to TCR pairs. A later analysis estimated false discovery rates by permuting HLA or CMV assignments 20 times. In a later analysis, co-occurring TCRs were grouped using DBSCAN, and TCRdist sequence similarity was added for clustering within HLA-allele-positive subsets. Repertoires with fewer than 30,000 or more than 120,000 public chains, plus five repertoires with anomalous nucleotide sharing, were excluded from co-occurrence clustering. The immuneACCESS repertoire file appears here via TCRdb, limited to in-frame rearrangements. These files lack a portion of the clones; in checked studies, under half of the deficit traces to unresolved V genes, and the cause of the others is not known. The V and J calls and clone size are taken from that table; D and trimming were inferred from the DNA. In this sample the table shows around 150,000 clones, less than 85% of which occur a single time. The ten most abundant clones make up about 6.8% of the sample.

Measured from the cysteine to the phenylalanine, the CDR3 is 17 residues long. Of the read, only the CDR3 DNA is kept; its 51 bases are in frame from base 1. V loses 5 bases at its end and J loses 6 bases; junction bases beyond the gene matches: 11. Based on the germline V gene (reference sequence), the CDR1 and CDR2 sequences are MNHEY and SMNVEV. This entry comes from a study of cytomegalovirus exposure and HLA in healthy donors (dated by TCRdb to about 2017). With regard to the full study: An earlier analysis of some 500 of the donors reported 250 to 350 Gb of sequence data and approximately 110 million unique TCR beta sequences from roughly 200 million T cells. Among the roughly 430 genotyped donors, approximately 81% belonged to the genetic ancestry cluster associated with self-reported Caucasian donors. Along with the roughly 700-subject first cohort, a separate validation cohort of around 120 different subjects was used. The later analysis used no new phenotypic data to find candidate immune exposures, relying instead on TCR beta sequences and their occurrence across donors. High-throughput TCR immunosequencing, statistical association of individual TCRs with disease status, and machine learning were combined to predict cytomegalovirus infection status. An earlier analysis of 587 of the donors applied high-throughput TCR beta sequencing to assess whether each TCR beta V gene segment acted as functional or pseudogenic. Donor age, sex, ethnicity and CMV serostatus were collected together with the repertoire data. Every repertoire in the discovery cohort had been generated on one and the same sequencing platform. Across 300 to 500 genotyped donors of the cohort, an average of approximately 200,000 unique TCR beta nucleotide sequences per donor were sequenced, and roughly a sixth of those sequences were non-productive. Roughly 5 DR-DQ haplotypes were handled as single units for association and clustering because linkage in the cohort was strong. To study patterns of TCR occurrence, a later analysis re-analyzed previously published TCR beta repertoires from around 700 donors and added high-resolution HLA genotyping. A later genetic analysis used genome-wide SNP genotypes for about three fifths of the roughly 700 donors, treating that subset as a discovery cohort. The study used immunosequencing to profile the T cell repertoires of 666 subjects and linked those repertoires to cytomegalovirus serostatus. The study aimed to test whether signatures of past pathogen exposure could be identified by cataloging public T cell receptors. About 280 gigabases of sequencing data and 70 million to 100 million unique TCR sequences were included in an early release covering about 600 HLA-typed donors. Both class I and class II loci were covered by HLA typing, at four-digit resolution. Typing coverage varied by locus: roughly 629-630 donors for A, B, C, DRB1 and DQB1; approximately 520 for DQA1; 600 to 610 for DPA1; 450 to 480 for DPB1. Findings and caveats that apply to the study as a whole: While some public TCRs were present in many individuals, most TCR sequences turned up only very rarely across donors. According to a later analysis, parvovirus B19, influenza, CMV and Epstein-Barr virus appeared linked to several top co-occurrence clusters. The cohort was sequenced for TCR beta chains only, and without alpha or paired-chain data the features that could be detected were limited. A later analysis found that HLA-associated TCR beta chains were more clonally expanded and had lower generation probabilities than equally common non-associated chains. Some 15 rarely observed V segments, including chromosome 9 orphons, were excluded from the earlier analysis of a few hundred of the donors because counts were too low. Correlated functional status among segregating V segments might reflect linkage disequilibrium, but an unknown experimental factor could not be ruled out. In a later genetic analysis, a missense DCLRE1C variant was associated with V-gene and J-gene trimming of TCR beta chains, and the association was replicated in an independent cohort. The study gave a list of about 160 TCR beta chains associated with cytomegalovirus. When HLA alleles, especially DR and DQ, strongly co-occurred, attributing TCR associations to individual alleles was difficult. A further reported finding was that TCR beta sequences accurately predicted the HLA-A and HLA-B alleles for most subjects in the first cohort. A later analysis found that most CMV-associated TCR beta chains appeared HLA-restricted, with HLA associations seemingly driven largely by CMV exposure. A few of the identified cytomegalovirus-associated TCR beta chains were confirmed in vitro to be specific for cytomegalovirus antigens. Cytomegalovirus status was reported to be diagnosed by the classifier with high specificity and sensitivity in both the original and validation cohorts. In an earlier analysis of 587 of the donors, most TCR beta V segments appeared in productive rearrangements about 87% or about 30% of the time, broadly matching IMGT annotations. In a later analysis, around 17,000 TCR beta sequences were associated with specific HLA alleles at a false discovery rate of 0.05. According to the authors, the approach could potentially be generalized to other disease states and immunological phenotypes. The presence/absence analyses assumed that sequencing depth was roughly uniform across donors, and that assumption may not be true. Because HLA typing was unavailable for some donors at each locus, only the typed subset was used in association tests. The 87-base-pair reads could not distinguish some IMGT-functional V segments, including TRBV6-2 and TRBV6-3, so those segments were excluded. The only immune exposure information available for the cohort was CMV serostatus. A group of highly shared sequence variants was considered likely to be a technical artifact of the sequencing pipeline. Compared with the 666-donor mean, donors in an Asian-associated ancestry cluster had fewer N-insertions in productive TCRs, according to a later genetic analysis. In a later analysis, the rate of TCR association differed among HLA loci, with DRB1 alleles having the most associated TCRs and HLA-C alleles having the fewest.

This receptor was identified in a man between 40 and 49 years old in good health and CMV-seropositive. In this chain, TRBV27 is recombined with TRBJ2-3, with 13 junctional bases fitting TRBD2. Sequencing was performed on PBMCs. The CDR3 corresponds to CASSRFRLAGGGDTQYF. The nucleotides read TGTGCCAGCAGTCGTTTTCGACTAGCGGGAGGTGGGGATACGCAGTATTTT.